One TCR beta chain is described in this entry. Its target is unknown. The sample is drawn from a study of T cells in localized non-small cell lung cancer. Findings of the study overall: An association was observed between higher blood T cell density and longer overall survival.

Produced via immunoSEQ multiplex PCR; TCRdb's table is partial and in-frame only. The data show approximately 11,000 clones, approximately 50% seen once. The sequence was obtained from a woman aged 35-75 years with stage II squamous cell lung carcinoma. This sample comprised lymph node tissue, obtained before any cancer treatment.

CDR3 protein: CASSPGQRNEKLFF. The CDR3 DNA reads TGCGCCAGCAGCCCGGGACAGAGAAATGAAAAACTGTTTTTT. The chain employs TRBV5-1 and TRBJ1-4; TRBD1 agrees at 7 bases. The ends lost 4 bases at V and 5 bases at J; junction bases unmatched: 5. The CDR3 spans 14 residues. CDR1 and CDR2 (germline): SGHRS, YFSETQ.